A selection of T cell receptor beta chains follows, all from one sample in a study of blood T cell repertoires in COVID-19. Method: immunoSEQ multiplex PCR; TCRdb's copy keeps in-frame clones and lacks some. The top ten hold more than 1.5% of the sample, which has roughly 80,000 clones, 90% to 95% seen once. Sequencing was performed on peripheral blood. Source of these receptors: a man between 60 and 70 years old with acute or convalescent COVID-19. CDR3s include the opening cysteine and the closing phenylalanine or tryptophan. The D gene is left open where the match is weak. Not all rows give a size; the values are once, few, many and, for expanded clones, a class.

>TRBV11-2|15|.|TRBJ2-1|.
CASSLGADVGGEQFF
TGTGCCAGCTCCCTGGGCGCAGATGTCGGGGGAGAGCAGTTCTTC
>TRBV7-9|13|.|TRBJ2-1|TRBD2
CASSLGLANEQFF
TGTGCCAGCAGCCTGGGACTAGCCAATGAGCAGTTCTTC
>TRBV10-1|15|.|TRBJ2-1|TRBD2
CASSAGTSGYNEQFF
TGCGCCAGCAGCGCCGGGACTAGCGGCTACAATGAGCAGTTCTTC
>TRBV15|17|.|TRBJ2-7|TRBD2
CATSLTVGERERSEQYF
TGTGCCACCAGCCTTACCGTGGGCGAGCGGGAGCGGAGTGAGCAGTACTTC
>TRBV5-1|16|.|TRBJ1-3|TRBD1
CASSLAGQNFGNTIYF
TGCGCCAGCAGCTTGGCGGGACAGAACTTTGGAAACACCATATATTTT
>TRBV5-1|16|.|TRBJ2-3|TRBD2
CASSLFAGDLTDTQYF
TGCGCCAGCAGCTTGTTTGCGGGGGATTTGACAGATACGCAGTATTTT
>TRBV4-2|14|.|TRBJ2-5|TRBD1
CASSQVGQGKTQYF
TGTGCCAGCAGCCAAGTAGGACAGGGCAAGACCCAGTACTTC
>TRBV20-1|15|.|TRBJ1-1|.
CSASTPEALNTEAFF
TGCAGTGCTAGTACGCCGGAGGCGTTGAACACTGAAGCTTTCTTT
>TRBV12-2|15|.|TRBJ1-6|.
CASRLRSFLNSPLHF
TGTGCAAGTCGCTTACGGAGTTTTCTCAATTCACCCCTCCACTTT
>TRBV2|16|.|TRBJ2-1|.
CASRLKRSPTYNEQFF
TGTGCCAGCAGACTTAAGCGGTCCCCGACCTACAATGAGCAGTTCTTC
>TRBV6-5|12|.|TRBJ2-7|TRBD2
CATHGRGYEQYF
TGTGCCACGCACGGGAGGGGGTACGAGCAGTACTTC
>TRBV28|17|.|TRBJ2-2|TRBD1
CASSSWTGGENTGELFF
TGTGCCAGCAGTTCTTGGACAGGGGGCGAGAACACCGGGGAGCTGTTTTTT
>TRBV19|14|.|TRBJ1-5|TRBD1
CASNLQGQGSPQHF
TGTGCCAGTAACCTCCAGGGACAGGGGTCGCCCCAGCATTTT
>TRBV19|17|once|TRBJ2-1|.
CASSVDRGRENRNEQFF
TGTGCCAGTAGTGTCGACCGGGGACGGGAGAACCGCAATGAGCAGTTCTTC
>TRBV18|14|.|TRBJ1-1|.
CASSPGSKNTEAFF
TGTGCCAGCTCACCAGGCTCCAAGAACACTGAAGCTTTCTTT
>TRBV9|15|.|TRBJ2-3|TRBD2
CASSVIPTSGDTQYF
TGTGCCAGCAGCGTAATCCCGACTAGCGGAGATACGCAGTATTTT
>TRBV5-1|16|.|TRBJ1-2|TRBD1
CASSFGTGQATGGYTF
TGCGCCAGCAGCTTCGGAACGGGACAGGCAACAGGAGGCTACACCTTC
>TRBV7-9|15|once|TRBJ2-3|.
CASSFGAGSGDTQYF
TGTGCCAGCAGCTTCGGAGCGGGTTCAGGAGATACGCAGTATTTT
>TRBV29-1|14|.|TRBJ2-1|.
CSVEDPKDRQTRFF
TGCAGCGTTGAAGATCCTAAGGACAGACAGACACGGTTCTTC
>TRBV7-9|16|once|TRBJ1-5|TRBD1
CASSLAGRGPNQPQHF
TGTGCCAGCAGCTTAGCAGGCAGGGGGCCCAATCAGCCCCAGCATTTT
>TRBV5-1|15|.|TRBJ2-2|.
CASSLRVANTGELFF
TGCGCCAGCAGCTTGAGAGTAGCGAACACCGGGGAGCTGTTTTTT
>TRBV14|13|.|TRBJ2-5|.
CASSQPLEETQYF
TGTGCCAGCAGCCAACCTCTCGAGGAGACCCAGTACTTC
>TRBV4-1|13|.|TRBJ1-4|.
CASRGQGSEKLFF
TGCGCCAGCCGCGGGCAGGGGAGTGAAAAACTGTTTTTT
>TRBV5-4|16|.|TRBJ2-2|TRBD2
CASSRMTSGSTGELFF
TGTGCCAGCAGCCGCATGACTAGCGGGAGCACCGGGGAGCTGTTTTTT
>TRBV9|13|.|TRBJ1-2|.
CASSVVPGYGYTF
TGTGCCAGCAGCGTAGTCCCGGGCTATGGCTACACCTTC
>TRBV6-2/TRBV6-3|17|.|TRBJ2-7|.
CASSSAWLDGVSYEQYF
TGTGCCAGCAGTTCGGCATGGCTGGACGGGGTCTCCTACGAGCAGTACTTC
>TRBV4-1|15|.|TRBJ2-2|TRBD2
CASSQGLADTGELFF
TGCGCCAGCAGCCAAGGTCTAGCGGACACCGGGGAGCTGTTTTTT
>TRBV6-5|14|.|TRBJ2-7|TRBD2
CASSSGTSRNEQYF
TGTGCCAGCAGTTCCGGGACTAGCCGTAACGAGCAGTACTTC
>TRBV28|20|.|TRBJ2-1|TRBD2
CASSFLTSGRAFGLYNEQFF
TGTGCCAGCAGTTTTTTGACTAGCGGGAGGGCCTTTGGATTATACAATGAGCAGTTCTTC
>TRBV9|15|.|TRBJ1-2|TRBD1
CASSVDRTGNYGYTF
TGTGCCAGCAGCGTAGATCGGACAGGGAACTATGGCTACACCTTC
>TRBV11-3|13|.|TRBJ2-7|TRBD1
CASSHRGTHEQYF
TGTGCCAGCAGCCACAGGGGGACCCACGAGCAGTACTTC
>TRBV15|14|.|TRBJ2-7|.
CATSRPERWAAQYF
TGTGCCACCAGCAGACCCGAAAGGTGGGCTGCGCAGTACTTC
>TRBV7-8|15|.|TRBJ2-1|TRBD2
CASSSWTSEHNEQFF
TGTGCCAGCAGCTCTTGGACTAGCGAACACAATGAGCAGTTCTTC
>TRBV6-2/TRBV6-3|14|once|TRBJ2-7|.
CASSPPPGVYEQYF
TGTGCCAGCAGCCCACCGCCAGGGGTCTACGAGCAGTACTTC
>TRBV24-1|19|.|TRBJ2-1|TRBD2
CATSDKGLAGVLMSSEQFF
TGTGCCACCAGTGACAAGGGACTAGCGGGAGTATTGATGTCGAGTGAGCAGTTCTTC
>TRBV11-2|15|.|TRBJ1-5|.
CASSPGGAKYQPQHF
TGTGCCAGCAGCCCTGGAGGGGCAAAGTATCAGCCCCAGCATTTT
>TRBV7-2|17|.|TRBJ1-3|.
CASSLARQVNSGNTIYF
TGTGCCAGCAGCTTAGCACGGCAGGTGAACTCTGGAAACACCATATATTTT
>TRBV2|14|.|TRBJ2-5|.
CASRIRTAQETQYF
TGTGCCAGCAGAATTCGGACAGCTCAAGAGACCCAGTACTTC
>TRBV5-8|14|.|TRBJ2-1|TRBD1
CASSKDRGDNEQFF
TGTGCCAGCAGCAAGGACAGGGGAGACAATGAGCAGTTCTTC
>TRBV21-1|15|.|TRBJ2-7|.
CASSKFRGSSYEQYF
TGTGCCAGCAGCAAATTTAGGGGTAGCTCCTACGAGCAGTACTTC
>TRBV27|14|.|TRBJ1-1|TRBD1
CASRPGGELAEAFF
TGTGCCAGCAGACCAGGGGGCGAATTGGCTGAAGCTTTCTTT
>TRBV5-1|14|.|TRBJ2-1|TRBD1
CASSLGGTGRIVFF
TGCGCCAGCAGCTTGGGGGGGACAGGGCGAATAGTTTTCTTC
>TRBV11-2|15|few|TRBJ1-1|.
CASSTLGGLRTEAFF
TGTGCCAGCAGCACTCTCGGGGGATTGCGGACTGAAGCTTTCTTT
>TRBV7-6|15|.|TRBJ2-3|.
CASSLGGTSTDTQYF
TGTGCCAGCAGCTTAGGCGGGACCAGCACAGATACGCAGTATTTT
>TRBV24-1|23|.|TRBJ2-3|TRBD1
CATSDPKTPGQGASGGVPDTQYF
TGTGCCACCAGTGACCCAAAAACGCCGGGACAGGGGGCTAGCGGAGGGGTTCCAGATACGCAGTATTTT
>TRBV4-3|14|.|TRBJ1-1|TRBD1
CASSQDEGRGPTFF
TGCGCCAGCAGCCAAGATGAGGGCAGGGGGCCAACTTTCTTT
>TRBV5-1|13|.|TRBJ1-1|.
CASSLRANTEAFF
TGCGCCAGCAGCTTGCGAGCGAACACTGAAGCTTTCTTT
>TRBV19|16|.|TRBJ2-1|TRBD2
CASSITLAGDYNEQFF
TGTGCCAGTAGTATAACCCTAGCGGGGGACTACAATGAGCAGTTCTTC
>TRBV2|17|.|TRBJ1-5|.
CASSVRQGYPNNQPQHF
TGTGCCAGCAGTGTTCGGCAGGGATACCCTAACAATCAGCCCCAGCATTTT
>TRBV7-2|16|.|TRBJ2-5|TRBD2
CASSLALAGGAETQYF
TGTGCCAGCAGCTTAGCACTAGCGGGTGGCGCGGAGACCCAGTACTTC
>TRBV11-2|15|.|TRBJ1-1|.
CASSYLGWGDTEAFF
TGTGCCAGCAGCTACCTGGGTTGGGGGGACACTGAAGCTTTCTTT
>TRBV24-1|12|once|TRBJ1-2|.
CATSEGLYGYTF
TGTGCCACCAGTGAGGGACTCTATGGCTACACCTTC